Sequencing of this T cell receptor (beta chain) was carried out in a study of spatial heterogeneity in lung cancer. Time point in this sample: sample taken at primary tumor resection. No cells were sorted before sequencing. The whole RNA sequenced was extracted from tumor, nontumor lung or frozen PBMC. Germline V gene data show CDR1 as SGHTA and CDR2 as FQGNSA. Trimming cost V 5 bases and J 5 bases; bases outside gene matches: 2. CDR3 length: 14 residues. TCRdb processed the 5' RACE reads anew with MiXCR; each CDR3 protein has one entry. The table has 20,000 or so distinct CDR3 sequences, roughly 3% seen once; the top ten hold 29%.

This receptor was taken from a female donor with early-stage non-small cell lung cancer. This chain connects TRBV7-2 to TRBJ2-3; TRBD2 agrees at 12 bases. The sample here was PBMCs, taken at surgery. The CDR3 here is CASSRTSGIDTQYF. CDR3 nucleotide sequence: TGTGCCAGCAGCCGGACTAGCGGGATAGATACGCAGTATTTT. Combining the CDR3 with reference TRBV7-2 and TRBJ2-3 gives the whole variable domain GAGVSQSPSNKVTEKGKDVELRCDPISGHTALYWYRQSLGQGLEFLIYFQGNSAPDKSGLPSDRFSAERTGGSVSTLTIQRTQQEDSAVYLCASSRTSGIDTQYFGPGTRLTVL.